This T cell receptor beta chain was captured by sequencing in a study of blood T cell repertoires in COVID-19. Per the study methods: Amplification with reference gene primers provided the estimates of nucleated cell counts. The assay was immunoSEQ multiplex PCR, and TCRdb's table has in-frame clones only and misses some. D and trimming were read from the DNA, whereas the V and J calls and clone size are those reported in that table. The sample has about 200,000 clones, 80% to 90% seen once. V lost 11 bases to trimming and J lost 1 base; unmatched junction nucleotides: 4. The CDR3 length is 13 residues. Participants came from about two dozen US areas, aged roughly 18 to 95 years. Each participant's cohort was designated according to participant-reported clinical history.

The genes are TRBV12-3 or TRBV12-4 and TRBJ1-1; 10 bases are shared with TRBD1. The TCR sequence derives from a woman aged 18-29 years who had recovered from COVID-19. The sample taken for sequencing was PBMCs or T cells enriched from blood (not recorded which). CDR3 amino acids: CAGRDRGNTEAFF. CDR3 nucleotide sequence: TGTGCCGGACGGGACAGGGGGAACACTGAAGCTTTCTTT.